This TCR beta chain is drawn from a study of T cells in Graves' hyperthyroidism and ophthalmopathy. This clonotype was detected many times. TCR beta CDR3 sequences were amplified from RNA transcripts. An initial round of RT-PCR targeting the TCR CDR3 relied on the HTBI primer set. TCRdb processed the multiplex PCR reads anew with MiXCR; each CDR3 protein has one entry. The sample consists of approximately 530,000 distinct CDR3 sequences, around 15% of them appearing once. Sequenced input: blood. This clonotype was obtained from a woman under 30 with Graves' hyperthyroidism.

CDR3 DNA sequence: TGTGCCAGCAGCGGCGGACTAGCGGGGGGCGCCTACGAGCAGTACTTC. Its protein is CASSGGLAGGAYEQYF. The chain carries TRBV11-2 and TRBJ2-7; TRBD2 matches at 14 bases. Trimming took 5 bases from V and 2 from J; bases not matched to a gene: 5. The CDR3 spans 16 residues. The germline CDR1 and CDR2 sequences are SGHAT and FQNNGV.